This T cell receptor beta chain was documented in a study of blood T cell repertoires in COVID-19 (TCRdb year 2020). For the wider study: The collaborator samples originated in the United States, Italy and Spain and spanned the acute and convalescent phases of COVID-19. The dataset comprised deeply sampled blood TCRbeta repertoires from subjects exposed to, actively infected with, or recovered from COVID-19. The prospective study material was composed of cDNA or gDNA derived from T cells, B-cell-depleted T cells, or PBMCs. Where HLA class I and class II types were available, the types were taken from metadata supplied by the sample provider, not from assay-based typing. A de-identified subject ID, COVID-19 status, age in years and sex were almost always included in the sample metadata. The repertoires were released in a freely available public database meant as a resource for research on the immune response to SARS-CoV-2. The samples were drawn from two sources: the first 160 participants of the ongoing ImmuneRACE study, and 1,254 subjects contributed by 6 global collaborators.

Broad study findings and their caveats: The quantity of clinical and demographic metadata differed by source and by participant and was supplied without curation.

Participants in the prospective study were enrolled through a virtual design, were aged roughly 18 to 95 years, and lived in roughly 24 United States geographic areas. In the prospective study, participants were assigned to cohorts based on the clinical history participants reported in a screening survey and a study questionnaire. In the prospective study, whole blood, serum and a nasopharyngeal or oropharyngeal swab were collected from each participant by mobile phlebotomists. Additional blood draws and questionnaires over an approximately two-month period could optionally be provided by prospective study participants. Prospective study blood samples were shipped either frozen or at room temperature before DNA extraction. For this clone: Its recognized antigen is unknown. The record has no base qualities; no much larger clone is one base away.

TCRbeta CDR3 regions were amplified from genomic DNA by means of the immunoSEQ Assay, a bias-controlled multiplex PCR. The paper's processing steps were these. The number of nucleated cells in each sample was estimated by amplification of reference gene primers within the assay. To quantify the absolute abundance of each unique TCRbeta CDR3 rearrangement, sequence reads were collapsed and filtered. For each sample, productive Simpson clonality was calculated as the square root of Simpson's diversity index across productive rearrangements. TCRdb took over this immuneACCESS table, retaining in-frame rearrangements with V and J assigned. Such tables are incomplete; in checked studies, under half of the missing clones stem from an unresolved V gene, and the remainder is unexplained. The V and J calls and clone size are taken from that table; D and trimming were inferred from the DNA. This sample holds about 210,000 clones; about 86% were observed only once. Approximately 9% of the sample is in the top ten clones.

The CDR1 and CDR2 encoded by the germline V gene are KGHSH and LQKENI. The germline ends are 11 bases apart after V is trimmed by 5 bases and J by 4 bases. The CDR3 sequence holds 14 residues, the cysteine and phenylalanine included. The DNA shown is the 42-base CDR3, in frame from base 1. This sequence uses TRBV18 and TRBJ2-2; a tentative D call is TRBD1 (5 bases match). The receptor comes from a woman in her forties or fifties with acute COVID-19. Sample: PBMCs or T cells enriched from blood (not recorded which). CDR3 protein: CASSETQATGELFF. The nucleotides read TGTGCCAGCTCAGAAACACAGGCCACCGGGGAGCTGTTTTTT.